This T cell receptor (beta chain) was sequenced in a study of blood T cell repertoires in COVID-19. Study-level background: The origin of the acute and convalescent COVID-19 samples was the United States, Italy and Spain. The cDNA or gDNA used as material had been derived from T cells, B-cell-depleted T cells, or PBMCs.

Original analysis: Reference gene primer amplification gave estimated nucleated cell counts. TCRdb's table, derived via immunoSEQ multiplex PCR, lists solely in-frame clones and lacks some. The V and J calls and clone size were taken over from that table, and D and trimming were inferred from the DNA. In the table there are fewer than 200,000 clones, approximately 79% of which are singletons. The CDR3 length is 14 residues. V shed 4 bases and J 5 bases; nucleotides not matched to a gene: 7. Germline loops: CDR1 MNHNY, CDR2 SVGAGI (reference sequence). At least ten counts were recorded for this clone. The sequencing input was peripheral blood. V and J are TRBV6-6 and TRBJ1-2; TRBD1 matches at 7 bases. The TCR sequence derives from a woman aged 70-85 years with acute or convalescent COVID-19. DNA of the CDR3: TGTGCCAGCAGTTCGACAGGGAAGGAGTATGGCTACACCTTC. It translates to CASSSTGKEYGYTF.